One sample yielded the 9 T cell receptor beta chains listed below, sequenced in a study of vaccination effects on CD4 cells after COVID-19 (dated by TCRdb to the early 2020s). The ViraFEST assay stimulated PBMC with viral peptide pools and then used TCR sequencing to identify antigen-specific CD4+ T cell clonotypes by expansion. After less than eleven days of culture, CD4+ T cells were isolated with the EasySep CD4+ T cell isolation kit. Each participant received two doses of an mRNA SARS-CoV-2 vaccine, either BNT162b2 or mRNA-1273. The receptor library was made with the immunoSEQ multiplex PCR assay. TCRdb took this table from immuneACCESS and kept in-frame rearrangements with V and J called. Such tables lack part of the clones; where checked against another copy, unresolved V genes explain under half of the gap, and the rest is unexplained. This sample is represented by 25,000 to 30,000 clones; approximately 71% of them were singletons. Approximately 10% of the sample belongs to the ten largest clones.

These receptors are not linked to any known antigen. The source material was CD4+ T cells from PBMCs cultured with HCoV-NL63 spike peptides, sampled after COVID-19 vaccination. The cell subset or site label, read with the paper, signifies: HCoV-NL63 spike overlapping peptide pool stimulation. These receptors were collected from a human donor who received a COVID-19 vaccine.

The chain employs TRBV5-8 and TRBJ2-7, with D hard to call. The germline CDR1 and CDR2 sequences are SGHTS and YDEGEE. This CDR3 comprises 15 residues. V was trimmed by 4 bases and J by 0 bases, leaving 14 bases between them. The CDR3 is CASSPQGESSYEQYF. The CDR3 nucleotides read TGTGCCAGCAGCCCACAAGGAGAAAGCTCCTACGAGCAGTACTTC.

This clone was detected only once. The chain is built from TRBV5-1 and TRBJ1-1; maybe TRBD1 (5 bases). Germline V gives CDR1 SGHRS, CDR2 YFSETQ. There are 13 residues in the CDR3. V dropped 7 bases and J dropped 0 bases, with 10 bases sitting between them. In DNA, the CDR3 is TGCGCCAGCGCGGACACGGTGAACACTGAAGCTTTCTTT. The encoded protein is CASADTVNTEAFF.

Only a few counts were recorded for this clone. V gene TRBV18 combines with J gene TRBJ1-1, with 8 bases identical to TRBD1. The CDR3 consists of 12 residues. Germline CDR1 KGHSH, CDR2 LQKENI. J lost 6 bases, V lost 6 bases, and 3 bases had no gene match. DNA of the CDR3: TGTGCCAGCTCGCCCAGGGGGCCTGAAGCTTTCTTT. Translating it yields CASSPRGPEAFF.

The chain employs TRBV27 and TRBJ1-1; 7 bases line up with TRBD1. J was trimmed by 0 bases and V by 0 bases; bases with no gene match: 7. Germline CDR1 reads MNHEY; CDR2 reads SMNVEV (reference sequence). CDR3 length equals 17 residues. In DNA form, the CDR3 reads TGTGCCAGCAGTTTATCAGGGGGCTGGGGTATGAACACTGAAGCTTTCTTT. Amino acids: CASSLSGGWGMNTEAFF.

The rearrangement joins TRBV5-6 to TRBJ1-4; the D gene is possibly TRBD1 (5 bases). The V gene's germline CDR1 is SGHDT and CDR2 YYEEEE. The CDR3 sequence is 14 residues long. V was trimmed by 0 bases and J by 8 bases, leaving 11 bases between them. In DNA form, the CDR3 reads TGTGCCAGCAGCTTGGGGTCGGGGACCGAAAAACTGTTTTTT. Amino acids: CASSLGSGTEKLFF.

The chain combines TRBV20-1 with TRBJ2-3, with D uncertain. Trimming shortened V by 3 bases and J by 6 bases, and 7 bases separated the two germline ends. This CDR3 is 11 amino acids long. Germline-derived CDR1 and CDR2 are DFQATT and SNEGSKA (reference sequence). This chain's CDR3 is CSARYGDTQYF. The CDR3 DNA follows: TGCAGTGCTAGGTACGGCGATACGCAGTATTTT.

This clone was observed once. CDR3 amino acids: CSVDKGLRGEQYF. DNA for the CDR3: TGCAGCGTTGATAAGGGTCTGCGCGGCGAGCAGTACTTC. The chain carries TRBV29-1 and TRBJ2-7; D is uncertain. The CDR3 loop spans 13 amino acids. Germline assignment: CDR1 SQVTM and CDR2 ANQGSEA. With 3 bases removed from V and 6 bases from J, the gap between germline ends came to 15 bases.

The chain recombines TRBV11-3 with TRBJ2-2, with 10 bases aligning to TRBD2. Per the germline V gene, CDR1 is SGHNT and CDR2 is YENEEA. This CDR3 contains 18 residues. J was trimmed by 4 bases and V by 1 base; bases with no gene match: 9. CDR3 protein: CASSLVASGSISTGELFF. The CDR3, as DNA: TGTGCCAGCAGCTTAGTTGCTAGCGGGAGTATCAGCACCGGGGAGCTGTTTTTT.

The chain recombines TRBV11-2 with TRBJ2-7; the D is unclear. Trimming removed 2 bases from V and 4 bases from J, with 9 bases in between. Germline V gives CDR1 SGHAT, CDR2 FQNNGV. This CDR3 is 13 amino acids long. The CDR3 DNA follows: TGTGCCAGCAGCTTAAACGACCATTACGAGCAGTACTTC. It specifies CASSLNDHYEQYF.